These 32 T cell receptor beta chains were sequenced from one sample in a study of tumor and adjacent non-tumor tissue in lung cancer (dated by TCRdb to 2017 to 2018). To prepare the library, multiplex PCR was applied. These reads were obtained on an Illumina HiSeq 2500. TCRbeta libraries were constructed through three rounds of nested PCR with primers (Table S4) according to protocols adapted from ARM-PCR. TCRdb redid the processing of the public reads, applying fastp at Q25 and MiXCR, and retained in-frame beta chains. Rows are unified per CDR3 protein, each entry keeping the most common DNA and genes. Recorded for this sample are 90,000 to 110,000 distinct CDR3 sequences; under 65% of them occurred a single time. Roughly 19% of the sample belongs to the ten largest clones. Bulk unsorted tissue served as the source for RNA extraction, and RNA quality was assessed using a NanoDrop ND-1000 and an Agilent 2100. The normal lung samples consisted of distant non-tumor tissue collected more than 3 cm from the tumor edge.

Material for sequencing was distant non-tumor lung tissue. The receptors were gathered from a man aged 55 to 70 with non-small cell lung cancer.

This clonotype was detected many times. V usage is TRBV6-2 or TRBV6-3 and J usage is TRBJ1-5; 9 bases fit TRBD1. The V gene end was trimmed by 6 bases and the J gene end by 3 bases; junction bases not matched to a gene: 6. Germline lookup yields CDR1 MNHEY and CDR2 SVGEGT. The CDR3 sequence is 15 residues long. In DNA form, the CDR3 reads TGTGCCAGCAGACAGGACAGGGGAAACAATCAGCCCCAGCATTTT. It is translated as CASRQDRGNNQPQHF.

Ten or more counts support this clonotype. The chain carries TRBV5-1 and TRBJ1-1; tentatively, D is TRBD1 (5 bases). Germline V CDR1 and CDR2: SGHRS, YFSETQ. This CDR3 region has 14 residues. V lost 4 bases and J lost 0, with 10 bases in between. CDR3 protein: CASSPGTLNTEAFF. As DNA, the CDR3 is TGCGCCAGCAGCCCTGGGACTTTGAACACTGAAGCTTTCTTT.

This clonotype has ten or more counts. The rearrangement uses TRBV12-3 or TRBV12-4 and TRBJ2-3, with D possibly matching TRBD1 (6 bases). The CDR3 spans 14 residues. V was clipped by 1 base and J by 10 bases, with 15 bases between them. The CDR3 DNA reads as TGTGCCAGCAGTTTAGGGGGGCATTGGGGGTCGCAGTATTTT. It specifies CASSLGGHWGSQYF.

Comment on this clonotype: This may come from a read error, since a much larger clone is one base off. The chain carries TRBV20-1 and TRBJ2-1; possibly TRBD1 for D (6 bases). The germline CDR1 and CDR2 sequences are DFQATT and SNEGSKA (reference sequence). This CDR3 region has 15 residues. CDR3 nucleotide sequence: TGCATTGCTAGATCAGGGGTAAGCTCCTACAATGAGCAGTTCTTC. The encoded protein is CIARSGVSSYNEQFF.

This clonotype has ten or more counts. The chain is built from TRBV4-2 and TRBJ2-5; D could derive from TRBD1 or TRBD2 (5 bases each). Germline CDR1 and CDR2: LGHNA and YNFKEQ. The CDR3 sequence is 15 residues long. Trimming removed 3 bases at V and 0 bases at J, with 11 bases between. CDR3 residues: CASSQSRDHQETQYF. The CDR3 nucleotides read TGTGCCAGCAGCCAGAGCCGGGACCACCAAGAGACCCAGTACTTC.

As regards this clonotype: A much larger clonotype is one base distant, so this may be a read error. V gene TRBV21-1 combines with J gene TRBJ2-7; the table gives TRBD2 as D, unverified against the DNA. TRBV21-1 is described as a pseudogene. The CDR3 loop spans 17 amino acids. CDR3 in DNA: TGTGCCAGCACGACACGGGGGACTAGCGAGGCAGCCTACGAGCAGTACTTC. Amino acids: CASTTRGTSEAAYEQYF.

This chain uses TRBV5-1 with TRBJ1-1; unclear D gene. Trimming took off 4 bases at V and 4 bases at J, with 14 bases between the two ends. The length of the CDR3 is 14 residues. Germline V CDR1 and CDR2: SGHRS, YFSETQ. In nucleotides, the CDR3 is TGCGCCAGCAGCGGTTGGTCGGGAAGCACTGAAGCTTTCTTT. This gives the protein CASSGWSGSTEAFF.

The chain links TRBV7-9 to TRBJ1-2; 7 nucleotides align to TRBD1. Germline trimming cut 5 bases from V and 2 bases from J; bases unmatched to any gene: 11. This CDR3 is 16 amino acids long. Germline values: CDR1 SEHNR, CDR2 FQNEAQ (reference sequence). CDR3 residues: CASSTGTEYTNYGYTF. CDR3 coding DNA: TGTGCCAGCAGCACGGGGACAGAGTACACGAACTATGGCTACACCTTC.

The V and J genes are TRBV4-1 and TRBJ1-2; a possible D gene is TRBD1 (5 bases). The V gene lost 0 bases and the J gene lost 11 bases, with 19 bases spanning the gap. The CDR3 spans 15 residues. The V gene's germline CDR1 is MGHRA and CDR2 YSYEKL. DNA for the CDR3: TGCGCCAGCAGCCAAGATTTGTCAGGGCTATTTAGTTACACCTTC. Protein product: CASSQDLSGLFSYTF.

A word on this clonotype: The conserved phenylalanine or tryptophan is not found at the CDR3 terminus, so this likely reflects a read error. The DNA is left out, because the CDR3 cannot be placed on it with certainty; the CDR3 is given as TCRdb lists it. The chain recombines TRBV29-1 with TRBJ1-2; the listed D gene, TRBD1, was not tested against the DNA. Germline V gives CDR1 SQVTM, CDR2 ANQGSEA. The CDR3 is 11 amino acids in total, end residues counted. The CDR3 loop reads CSVGEGAGNTS.

Ten or more counts support this clonotype. J is TRBJ1-1 and V is TRBV28; the D is unclear. Trimming shortened V by 1 base and J by 1 base, and 7 bases separated the two germline ends. The CDR3 contains 14 residues. Germline CDR1 reads MDHEN; CDR2 reads SYDVKM. This CDR3 is CASSLFRSNTEAFF. CDR3 sequence (DNA): TGTGCCAGCAGTTTATTTAGATCGAACACTGAAGCTTTCTTT.

This clonotype was recorded a few times. The V call is TRBV4-1, the J call TRBJ2-2; unclear D gene. The CDR3 loop spans 14 amino acids. CDR1 and CDR2 from the germline V gene are MGHRA and YSYEKL. Deletions cut 4 bases from V and 4 bases from J, with 10 bases between. The CDR3 DNA reads as TGCGCCAGCAGCCGAGACCCCCGCACCGGGGAGCTGTTTTTT. This encodes CASSRDPRTGELFF.

This clonotype was detected a few times. A much larger clone differs by one base, so this may be a read error. The CDR3 end shows no conserved phenylalanine or tryptophan, and so a read error is likely. The chain carries TRBV29-1 and TRBJ2-3; 7 positions match TRBD2. The CDR3 length is 14 residues. Germline-derived CDR1 and CDR2 are SQVTM and ANQGSEA. The trim removed 2 bases at V and 1 base at J, leaving 3 bases unmatched. In nucleotides, the CDR3 is TGCAGCGTTGAACTTGGGGGGGGCACAGATACGCAGTATCTT. It translates to CSVELGGGTDTQYL.

This clonotype was picked up many times. The J gene is TRBJ1-5, the V gene TRBV5-4; maybe TRBD1 (5 bases). Per germline, CDR1 SGHNT and CDR2 YYREEE (reference sequence). The CDR3 length is 15 residues. The ends were cut back, 1 base at V and 6 bases at J, with 14 bases in the middle. The CDR3 region has the DNA TGTGCCAGCAGCTTGTTTGGGGACGGGGGTCAGCCCCAGCATTTT. Translating it yields CASSLFGDGGQPQHF.

Concerning this clonotype itself: A much larger clone is a single base away; this may be a read error. The chain links TRBV28 to TRBJ2-6, with TRBD1 matching over 8 bases. Germline-derived CDR1 and CDR2 are MDHEN and SYDVKM. The CDR3 length is 16 residues. The junction had 9 bases not matched to a gene; V was cut back by 5 bases and J by 6 bases. The DNA of the CDR3 is TGTGCCAGCAGTCCCTGGACAGGGTTCGAGGCCAACGTCCTGACTTTC. Amino acids: CASSPWTGFEANVLTF.

There are a few counts of this clonotype. Compared with germline, one end of the junction differs, possibly owing to a read error. The rearrangement joins TRBV29-1 to TRBJ2-1, with 8 bases lining up with TRBD2. The CDR3 covers 13 residues. The germline CDR1 and CDR2 sequences are SQVTM and ANQGSEA. CDR3 coding DNA: TGCAGAGTTGTGGGGACTAGTGTGTATGAGCAGTTCTTC. Translated, it gives CRVVGTSVYEQFF.

This clonotype was counted at least ten times. This sequence joins TRBV5-6 and TRBJ1-1, with D hard to call. In germline, CDR1 is SGHDT, CDR2 YYEEEE. This CDR3 is 15 amino acids long. Trimming took off 3 bases at V and 2 bases at J, with 14 bases between the two ends. Written as DNA, the CDR3 is TGTGCCAGCAGCTCCCCCGAAGGGCTTAACACTGAAGCTTTCTTT. Encoded protein: CASSSPEGLNTEAFF.

Remarks on this clonotype: This CDR3 is missing its conserved last phenylalanine or tryptophan, likely due to a read error. The chain joins TRBV4-3 to TRBJ2-6; no clear D gene. This CDR3 region has 16 residues. Germline V lookup: CDR1 LGHNA, CDR2 YSLEER. As DNA, the CDR3 is TGCGCCAGCAGCCAAGAACGTCCCTCTGGGACCAACGTCCTGACTTCC. Protein sequence: CASSQERPSGTNVLTS.

As concerns this clonotype: Mismatch with germline at one junction end may stem from a read error. The chain combines TRBV29-1 with TRBJ2-3; D may correspond to TRBD1 or TRBD2 (7 bases each). The germline CDR1 and CDR2 sequences are SQVTM and ANQGSEA. The CDR3 extends over 16 amino acids. The CDR3 region has the DNA TGCAGCGTTGGGTCCGGGACAGCGACTAGCATAGATACGCAGTATTTT. It codes for CSVGSGTATSIDTQYF.

Note on this clonotype: Mismatch with germline at one junction end may stem from a read error. The J gene is TRBJ2-3, the V gene TRBV5-4; D perhaps matches TRBD2 (5 bases). From germline, CDR1 is SGHNT and CDR2 YYREEE (reference sequence). This CDR3 is built from 15 residues. The CDR3 DNA follows: TGTCCCAGCAGCCAGTCCCGGGAAAGCACAGATACGCAGTATTTT. This translates into CPSSQSRESTDTQYF.

A word on this clonotype: Sequence at one end of the junction differs from germline and may be a read error. The chain uses TRBV29-1 and TRBJ1-3; no clear D. The length of the CDR3 is 12 residues. From germline, CDR1 is SQVTM and CDR2 ANQGSEA. The chain's CDR3 is CSDAGLGNTIYF. As DNA, the CDR3 is TGCAGCGATGCAGGATTAGGAAACACTATATATTTT.

This clonotype was found once. This may come from a read error, since a much larger clone is one base off. The chain is built from TRBV5-5 and TRBJ2-1; TRBD2 matches at 11 bases. J was trimmed by 9 bases and V by 0 bases; bases with no gene match: 8. This CDR3 is built from 16 residues. The germline V gene encodes CDR1 SGHKS and CDR2 YYEKEE (reference sequence). In DNA form, the CDR3 reads TGTGCCAGCAGCTTGGGGGGTAGCGGGAGGGCCGCTGAGCAGTTCTTC. Translation gives CASSLGGSGRAAEQFF.

The chain carries TRBV11-2 and TRBJ2-3, with 11 bases fitting TRBD2. V lost 2 bases, J lost 0 bases, and 13 bases stayed unmatched. The CDR3 length is 20 residues. The germline gives CDR1 SGHAT, CDR2 FQNNGV. The CDR3 DNA follows: TGTGCCAGCAGCTTAATATCGCGCCTAGCGGGGGGAGCTAGCACAGATACGCAGTATTTT. It encodes CASSLISRLAGGASTDTQYF.

In its sample, this clonotype was seen many times. This chain uses TRBV7-9 with TRBJ1-2; 7 bases align to TRBD1. CDR3 size: 16 residues. V lost 2 bases, J lost 4 bases, and 10 bases stayed unmatched. The V gene's germline CDR1 is SEHNR and CDR2 FQNEAQ (reference sequence). The CDR3 DNA reads TGTGCCAGCAGCTTACAAGACAGGGAGCTCCTCTATGGCTACACCTTC. This codes for CASSLQDRELLYGYTF.

This clonotype has a handful of counts. The chain combines TRBV11-3 with TRBJ2-1; TRBD2 aligns across 7 bases. The length of the CDR3 is 13 residues. The germline V gene has CDR1 SGHNT and CDR2 YENEEA. J gave up 7 bases and V 5 bases, and 5 bases lay outside the gene matches. CDR3 bases: TGTGCCAGCAGCGTTCAAGCGGGGAATGAGCAGTTCTTC. Translating gives CASSVQAGNEQFF.

In the case of this clonotype: With a much larger clone just one base away, this may be a read error. The chain recombines TRBV5-6 with TRBJ1-2; D is undetermined. The CDR3 spans 14 residues. Trimming removed 1 base at V and 3 bases at J, with 10 bases between. The germline V gene encodes CDR1 SGHDT and CDR2 YYEEEE. CDR3 coding DNA: TGTGCCAGCAGCTTGCAGCGAACGGACTATGGCTACACCTTC. It codes for CASSLQRTDYGYTF.

Notes on this clonotype: At one boundary the junction diverges from the germline segment, which might be a read error. This rearrangement joins TRBV10-3 to TRBJ2-3, with 9 bases that match TRBD1. Germline CDR1 reads ENHRY; CDR2 reads SYGVKD. CDR3 size: 15 residues. DNA for the CDR3: TGTGCCATAGGGGGGACAGGGACCAACACAGATATGCAGTATTTT. This encodes CAIGGTGTNTDMQYF.

The rearrangement uses TRBV6-1 and TRBJ2-7; possible D gene TRBD2, 6 bases. CDR3 length equals 14 residues. The ends were cut back, 5 bases at V and 6 bases at J, with 17 bases in the middle. Germline CDR1 is MNHNS and CDR2 is SASEGT. The CDR3 DNA reads TGTGCCAGCAGTCTCGGCACTAACGGGAGCGAGCAGTACTTC. This sequence encodes CASSLGTNGSEQYF.

Remarks on this clonotype: Compared with germline, one end of the junction differs, possibly owing to a read error. V is TRBV6-5 and J is TRBJ2-4, with D perhaps given as TRBD1 or TRBD2 (5 bases each). Germline values: CDR1 MNHEY, CDR2 SVGAGI. The CDR3 loop spans 15 amino acids. CDR3 region: CDSSRGGLAKNIQYF. CDR3 nucleotides: TGTGACAGCAGTCGGGGCGGTCTCGCAAAAAACATTCAGTACTTC.

This clonotype was seen at least ten times. J is TRBJ2-5 and V is TRBV20-1, with 16 bases aligning to TRBD2. The CDR3 covers 16 residues. The V gene end was trimmed by 5 bases and the J gene end by 4 bases; junction bases not matched to a gene: 7. Per germline, CDR1 DFQATT and CDR2 SNEGSKA (reference sequence). The CDR3 loop is CSAAGTSGRAVETQYF. CDR3 nucleotides: TGCAGTGCTGCCGGGACTAGCGGGAGGGCCGTAGAGACCCAGTACTTC.

This clonotype was observed at least ten times. The rearrangement joins TRBV5-1 to TRBJ1-2; TRBD1 might be the D (6 bases). V was pared by 5 bases and J by 0 bases, with 14 bases between. This CDR3 is 15 amino acids long. Germline-derived CDR1 and CDR2 are SGHRS and YFSETQ. The CDR3 nucleotides read TGCGCCAGCAGGGGAGGGGACACCTCTAACTATGGCTACACCTTC. Encoded protein: CASRGGDTSNYGYTF.

Concerning this clonotype itself: This CDR3 fails to terminate in the conserved phenylalanine or tryptophan, so it likely reflects a read error. This rearrangement joins TRBV12-3 or TRBV12-4 to TRBJ1-2; 8 bases map to TRBD1. The CDR3 contains 15 residues. The V and J ends lost 3 bases and 3 bases, in that order; junction bases with no gene match: 6. Written as DNA, the CDR3 is TGTGCCAGCAGTTTCGGTACAGGGGGAGACTATGGCTACACCCTC. This encodes CASSFGTGGDYGYTL.